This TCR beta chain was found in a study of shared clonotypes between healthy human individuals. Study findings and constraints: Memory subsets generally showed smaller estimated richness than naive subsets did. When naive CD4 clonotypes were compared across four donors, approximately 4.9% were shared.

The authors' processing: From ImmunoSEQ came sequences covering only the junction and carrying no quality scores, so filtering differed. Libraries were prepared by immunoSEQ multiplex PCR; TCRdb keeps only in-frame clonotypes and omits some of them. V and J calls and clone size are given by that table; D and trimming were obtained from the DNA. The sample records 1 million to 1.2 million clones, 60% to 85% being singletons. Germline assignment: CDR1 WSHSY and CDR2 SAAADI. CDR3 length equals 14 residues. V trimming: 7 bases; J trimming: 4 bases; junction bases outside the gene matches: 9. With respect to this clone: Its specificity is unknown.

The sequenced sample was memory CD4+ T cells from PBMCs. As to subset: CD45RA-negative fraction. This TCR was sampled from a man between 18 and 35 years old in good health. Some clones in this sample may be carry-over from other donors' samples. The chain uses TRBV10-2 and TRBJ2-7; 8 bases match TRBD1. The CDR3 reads CASIPVQGVYEQYF. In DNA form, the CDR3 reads TGCGCCAGCATACCGGTACAGGGGGTATACGAGCAGTACTTC.